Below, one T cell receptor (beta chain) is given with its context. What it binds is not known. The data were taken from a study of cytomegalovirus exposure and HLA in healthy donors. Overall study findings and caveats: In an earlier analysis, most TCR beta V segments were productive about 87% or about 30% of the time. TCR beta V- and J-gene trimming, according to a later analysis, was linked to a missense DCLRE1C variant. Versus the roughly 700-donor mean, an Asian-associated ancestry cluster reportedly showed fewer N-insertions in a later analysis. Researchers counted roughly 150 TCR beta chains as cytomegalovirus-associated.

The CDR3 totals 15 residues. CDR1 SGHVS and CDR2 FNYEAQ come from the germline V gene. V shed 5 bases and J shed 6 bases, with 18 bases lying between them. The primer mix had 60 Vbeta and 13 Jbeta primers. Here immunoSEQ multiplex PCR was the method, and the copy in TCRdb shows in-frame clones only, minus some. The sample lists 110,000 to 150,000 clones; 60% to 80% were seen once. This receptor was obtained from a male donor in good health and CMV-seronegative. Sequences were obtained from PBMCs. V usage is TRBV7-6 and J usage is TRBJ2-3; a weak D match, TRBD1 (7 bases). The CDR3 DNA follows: TGTGCCAGCAGCCGCAAGCAGGGGGGCCTTGATACGCAGTATTTT. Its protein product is CASSRKQGGLDTQYF.